These 5 T cell receptor beta chains share one sample of origin, sequenced in a study of blood T cell repertoires in COVID-19. Assay used: immunoSEQ multiplex PCR; TCRdb lists only in-frame clones, some missing. The sample lists fewer than 150,000 clones, approximately 80% occurring once. Sequenced: peripheral blood. All receptors derive from a man between 65 and 85 years old with acute or convalescent COVID-19.

The chain recombines TRBV5-5 with TRBJ1-2; possible D gene TRBD1, 6 bases. The CDR3 has 13 residues. Germline values: CDR1 SGHKS, CDR2 YYEKEE (reference sequence). Trimming pared 2 bases from V and 8 bases from J, leaving 13 bases between. This CDR3 reads CASSFGTSLGYTF. The CDR3 region has the DNA TGTGCCAGCAGCTTCGGGACATCTTTAGGCTACACCTTC.

The chain has TRBV5-4 and TRBJ1-2, with TRBD1 matching over 9 bases. From germline, CDR1 is SGHNT and CDR2 YYREEE (reference sequence). The trim removed 0 bases at V and 0 bases at J, leaving 6 bases unmatched. The length of the CDR3 is 17 residues. The CDR3 loop is CASSLGATGGSNYGYTF. CDR3 nucleotides: TGTGCCAGCAGCTTGGGGGCTACAGGGGGCTCTAACTATGGCTACACCTTC. The entire variable domain, with the rest obtained from reference TRBV5-4 and TRBJ1-2, is as follows: ETGVTQSPTHLIKTRGQQVTLRCSSQSGHNTVSWYQQALGQGPQFIFQYYREEENGRGNFPPRFSGLQFPNYSSELNVNALELDDSALYLCASSLGATGGSNYGYTFGSGTRLTVV.

The V gene is TRBV19, the J gene TRBJ2-6, with 12 bases identical to TRBD1. Germline V lookup: CDR1 LNHDA, CDR2 SQIVND (reference sequence). V was clipped by 6 bases and J by 4 bases; unmatched bases: 7. CDR3 length equals 17 residues. The DNA of the CDR3 is TGTGCCAGTAGCGGGACAGGGGGCGCGGGCGGGGCCAACGTCCTGACTTTC. This codes for CASSGTGGAGGANVLTF.

The chain recombines TRBV5-4 with TRBJ2-3, with TRBD2 matching 8 bases. Germline assignment: CDR1 SGHNT and CDR2 YYREEE (reference sequence). The CDR3 consists of 16 residues. The ends lost 0 bases at V and 6 bases at J; junction bases unmatched: 9. The CDR3 is CASSLVGTRIQDTQYF. The CDR3 region has the DNA TGTGCCAGCAGCTTGGTGGGGACTAGGATACAGGATACGCAGTATTTT. Drawing the rest from reference TRBV5-4 and TRBJ2-3, the complete variable domain is ETGVTQSPTHLIKTRGQQVTLRCSSQSGHNTVSWYQQALGQGPQFIFQYYREEENGRGNFPPRFSGLQFPNYSSELNVNALELDDSALYLCASSLVGTRIQDTQYFGPGTRLTVL.

The CDR3 region is CASSQYGNTEAFF. DNA of the CDR3: TGTGCCAGCAGCCAGTATGGGAACACTGAAGCTTTCTTT. The genes are TRBV28 and TRBJ1-1, with unresolved D. Per germline, CDR1 MDHEN and CDR2 SYDVKM. The CDR3 extends over 13 amino acids. The V and J ends lost 6 bases and 1 base respectively, with 9 bases between them.